What follows describes a single TCR beta chain. Its antigen remains undetermined. The input lacks base qualities; no much larger clone sits a single base away. Reading from cysteine to phenylalanine, the CDR3 counts 15 amino acids. The only DNA kept is the CDR3, 45 bases in frame from the first base. Per the germline V gene, MNHEY is the CDR1 and SVGAGI is the CDR2. The junction shows trimming of 0 bases on V and 0 bases on J, plus 9 bases between the germline ends. The cohort consisted of 600 or so healthy bone marrow donors. At the time of sampling, every cohort member was nominally healthy, though immune exposures that went unrecorded were likely present. The donor tested CMV seronegative, placing the donor among the 350 or so seronegative members of the cohort. Every donor gave a peripheral blood sample, and the peripheral blood mononuclear cells from that sample were used for TCR beta sequencing. Genomic DNA extraction from the blood cell samples was performed with the Qiagen DNeasy Blood Extraction Kit.

The sample belongs to a study of cytomegalovirus exposure and HLA in healthy donors (dated by TCRdb to about 2017). Looking at the study overall: An earlier analysis of 587 of the donors reported approximately 260 Gb of sequence data and roughly 120 million unique TCR beta sequences obtained from about 179 million T cells. A later genetic analysis used genome-wide SNP genotypes for 398 of the 666 donors, treating that subset as a discovery cohort. In the later analysis, no new phenotypic data were used to find candidate immune exposures; instead, reliance was placed on TCR beta sequences and their occurrence across donors. Donor age, sex, ethnicity and CMV serostatus were compiled together with the repertoire data. The genetic ancestry cluster associated with self-reported Caucasian donors included over 65% of the roughly 410 genotyped donors. The study combined high-throughput TCR immunosequencing, statistical association of individual TCRs with disease status, and machine learning to predict cytomegalovirus infection status. The study was designed to test whether signatures of past pathogen exposure could be identified by cataloging public T cell receptors. The number of donors typed differed by locus, with about 629-640 for A, B, C, DRB1 and DQB1, around 560 for DQA1, approximately 570 for DPA1, and some 450 for DPB1. To study patterns of TCR occurrence, a later analysis re-analyzed previously published TCR beta repertoires from several hundred donors and added high-resolution HLA genotyping. The study used immunosequencing to profile the T cell repertoires of 670 or so subjects and linked those repertoires to cytomegalovirus serostatus. HLA typing included class I and class II loci at four-digit resolution. An early release covering just under 650 HLA-typed donors comprised about 300 gigabases of sequencing data and around 85 million unique TCR sequences. All discovery cohort repertoires had been generated using a single sequencing platform. On average, around 200,000 unique TCR beta nucleotide sequences were sequenced per donor among 398 genotyped donors of the cohort, with roughly 18% of those sequences being non-productive. Besides the first cohort of more than 650 subjects, a separate validation cohort made up of over 95 different subjects was used. An earlier analysis of 587 of the donors applied high-throughput TCR beta sequencing to assess whether each TCR beta V gene segment acted as functional or pseudogenic. Several DR-DQ haplotypes were treated as single units for association and clustering because of strong linkage in the cohort. Overall study results and their limits: According to a later analysis, most CMV-associated TCR beta chains appeared to be HLA-restricted, and the HLA associations seemed to be driven largely by CMV exposure. Broadly in line with IMGT annotations, most TCR beta V segments showed up in productive rearrangements about 87% or about 30% of the time in an earlier analysis of approximately 640 of the donors. Only TCR beta chains were sequenced in this cohort, and the absence of alpha or paired-chain data limited detectable features. Across donors, most TCR sequences were observed very rarely, whereas some public TCRs were present in many individuals. In a later analysis, several top co-occurrence clusters were reported to appear linked to parvovirus B19, influenza, CMV and Epstein-Barr virus. In vitro tests confirmed that a few of the cytomegalovirus-associated TCR beta chains recognize cytomegalovirus antigens. A later analysis associated about 17,000 TCR beta sequences with specific HLA alleles at a false discovery rate of 0.05. The sequencing pipeline was judged likely to have produced a cluster of highly shared sequence variants as a technical artifact. The authors suggested that the approach could potentially be extended to other disease states and immunological phenotypes. Because HLA typing was unavailable for some donors at each locus, only the typed subset was used in association tests. Because counts were too low, about 15 rarely observed V segments, including chromosome 9 orphons, were left out of the earlier analysis of a few hundred of the donors. In a later analysis, the rate of TCR association differed among HLA loci, with DRB1 alleles having the most associated TCRs and HLA-C alleles having the fewest. In the study, around 160 TCR beta chains were listed as associated with cytomegalovirus. According to a later genetic analysis, donors in an Asian-associated ancestry cluster had fewer N-insertions in productive TCRs than the roughly 700-donor mean. Linkage disequilibrium might explain the correlated functional status among segregating V segments, but an unknown experimental factor could not be excluded. A later analysis found that HLA-associated TCR beta chains were more clonally expanded and had lower generation probabilities than equally common non-associated chains. When HLA alleles, especially DR and DQ, strongly co-occurred, attributing TCR associations to individual alleles was difficult. An association between a missense DCLRE1C variant and V-gene and J-gene trimming of TCR beta chains was found in a later genetic analysis and replicated in an independent cohort. Sequencing depth was assumed to be roughly uniform across donors in the presence/absence analyses, though that assumption may not hold. A further reported finding was that TCR beta sequences accurately predicted the HLA-A and HLA-B alleles for most subjects in the first cohort. In both the original and validation cohorts, the classifier was reported to diagnose cytomegalovirus status with high specificity and sensitivity. CMV serostatus was the only immune exposure information available for the cohort. Because the 87-base-pair reads could not distinguish some IMGT-functional V segments, including TRBV6-2 and TRBV6-3, those segments were excluded.

Library construction relied on the immunoSEQ multiplex PCR assay. A mixture of 60 forward primers for TCR Vbeta segments and 13 reverse primers for TCR Jbeta segments was used in the multiplex PCR. Amplification of the CDR3 region of rearranged TCR beta genes was performed with a multiplex PCR assay on genomic DNA. Amplified TCR beta libraries were sequenced as 87-base-pair reads on the Illumina HiSeq System. As for the original processing: Across the 600 to 700 repertoires, a later analysis counted 80 million or so unique TCR beta chains, approximately 10 million of which were shared by at least two donors. Raw reads were error-corrected and collapsed into unique sequences with a nearest-neighbor algorithm that merged closely related sequences to remove PCR and sequencing errors. V, D and J gene segments were assigned by aligning CDR3 sequences to IMGT reference sequences. For a sequence to be retained, a match of at least six nucleotides was required to both a V gene segment and a J gene segment. Rearrangements were classified as productive when the CDR3 lacked stop codons and remained in frame with V and J, and all other rearrangements were classified as non-productive. Following IMGT convention, CDR3 was defined as the stretch from the second conserved V-encoded cysteine up to the conserved J-encoded phenylalanine. The earlier analysis of about 610 of the donors excluded sequences that lacked an unambiguous match to a single V gene segment. In an earlier analysis of 450 to 700 of the donors, V segments were called functional above 56.7% productive rearrangements and were called segregating when the between-donor standard deviation exceeded 5%. A statistical classification framework was built for diagnosing cytomegalovirus status from the catalog of TCR beta chain sequences. V and J gene assignment, in a later analysis, came from comparing TCR nucleotide sequences with IMGT/GENE-DB human TR gene sequences. In a later analysis, CDR3 sequences and most-parsimonious VDJ recombination scenarios were assigned using the TCRdist pipeline. In a later analysis, every TCR beta chain was defined by the combination of its CDR3 amino acid sequence and its V-gene family, and reads without a unique V-gene family were dropped. A later analysis removed 592 highly shared, low-generation-probability nucleotide sequences to deal with suspected cross-contamination and a sequencing artifact. In a later analysis, a clonal expansion index was calculated for each public chain from normalized within-repertoire ranks of inferred template counts. In a later analysis, generation probabilities were computed with a VDJ recombination model fitted to out-of-frame rearrangements, and the resulting probabilities were checked against IGoR. In a later analysis, TCR-TCR, TCR-HLA and TCR-CMV co-occurrence was scored with hypergeometric tests, and a repertoire-size bias correction was applied to TCR pairs. False discovery rates were estimated in a later analysis by permuting HLA or CMV assignments 20 times. In a later analysis, co-occurring TCRs were grouped using DBSCAN, with TCRdist sequence similarity added in when clustering inside HLA-allele-positive subsets. Repertoires with fewer than 30,000 or more than 120,000 public chains, plus five repertoires with anomalous nucleotide sharing, were excluded from co-occurrence clustering. Here the immuneACCESS table is served through TCRdb, limited to in-frame sequences with V and J called. Missing clones are a known gap in these copies; in checked studies unresolved V genes cover under half, and the rest lacks a known reason. That table gives V, J and clone size, and the DNA gave D and trimming. The sample table contains about 130,000 clones; only one count was recorded for 65% to 90% of them. The top ten constitute about 0.7% of the sample.

The sample taken for sequencing was PBMCs. The chain was built from TRBV6-5 and TRBJ2-7; the D gene remains uncertain. The source of this sequence is a man aged 18 to 35 in good health and CMV-seronegative. The CDR3: CASSYSFESSYEQYF. The nucleotide sequence reads TGTGCCAGCAGTTACTCGTTTGAGAGCTCCTACGAGCAGTACTTC.